Presented here are 19 T cell receptor beta chains from one specimen sequenced in a study of CD8+ T cells in alopecia areata. Following extraction, RNA underwent reverse transcription to cDNA, which served as the sequencing template. Assay used: immunoSEQ multiplex PCR; TCRdb lists only in-frame clones, some missing. The table shows roughly 130,000 clones, with around three fifths occurring only once. The sample consisted of CD4+ T cells sorted from blood, taken at week 0. These receptors all stem from a human donor with alopecia areata.

This clone came up a few times. Here the CDR3 DNA reads TGTGCCAGCAGCTCCCGAAGCGGGGGCCTCGGGGAGCAGTACTTC. As protein: CASSSRSGGLGEQYF. The rearrangement links TRBV7-2 to TRBJ2-7; 8 bases line up with TRBD2. The CDR3 consists of 15 residues. V was clipped by 4 bases and J by 7 bases; unmatched bases: 12. In germline, CDR1 is SGHTA, CDR2 FQGNSA. The variable domain in full, completed from reference TRBV7-2 and TRBJ2-7, reads GAGVSQSPSNKVTEKGKDVELRCDPISGHTALYWYRQSLGQGLEFLIYFQGNSAPDKSGLPSDRFSAERTGGSVSTLTIQRTQQEDSAVYLCASSSRSGGLGEQYFGPGTRLTVT.

The rearrangement uses TRBV7-9 and TRBJ2-7, with D hard to call. The CDR3 extends over 14 amino acids. Trimming took off 4 bases at V and 6 bases at J, with 16 bases between the two ends. Germline values: CDR1 SEHNR, CDR2 FQNEAQ (reference sequence). CDR3 loop: CASSSFSLTREQYF. Written as DNA, the CDR3 is TGTGCCAGCAGCTCCTTTAGTTTAACGCGCGAGCAGTACTTC. Variable domain in full (rest from reference TRBV7-9 and TRBJ2-7): DTGVSQNPRHKITKRGQNVTFRCDPISEHNRLYWYRQTLGQGPEFLTYFQNEAQLEKSRLLSDRFSAERPKGSFSTLEIQRTEQGDSAMYLCASSSFSLTREQYFGPGTRLTVT.

This clone was observed a handful of times. This rearrangement joins TRBV7-2 to TRBJ2-2; D perhaps matches TRBD2 (6 bases). V was shortened by 3 bases and J by 1 base, with 6 bases between the two germline ends. The CDR3 covers 14 residues. CDR1 SGHTA and CDR2 FQGNSA come from the germline V gene. In nucleotides, the CDR3 is TGTGCCAGCAGCTTTAGCGGGAACACCGGGGAGCTGTTTTTT. It translates to CASSFSGNTGELFF.

The CDR3 region has the DNA TGCAGCGTAGACCGGGACAACGCACCCCAAGAGACCCAGTACTTC. This translates into CSVDRDNAPQETQYF. This chain connects TRBV29-1 to TRBJ2-5, with a possible D match to TRBD1 (6 bases). V gave up 6 bases and J gave up 1 base, with 18 bases separating them. The CDR3 consists of 15 residues. Germline-derived CDR1 and CDR2 are SQVTM and ANQGSEA.

This chain joins TRBV7-2 and TRBJ2-5; maybe TRBD2 (7 bases). V was shortened by 5 bases and J by 4 bases, with 14 bases between the two germline ends. Germline values: CDR1 SGHTA, CDR2 FQGNSA. The CDR3 contains 14 residues. The CDR3 here is CASSREGGRETQYF. CDR3 nucleotides: TGTGCCAGCAGCCGCGAGGGGGGGCGAGAGACCCAGTACTTC.

This clone was picked up a small number of times. V usage is TRBV9 and J usage is TRBJ2-6; possible D gene TRBD1, 5 bases. Germline V gives CDR1 SGDLS, CDR2 YYNGEE. Trimming shortened V by 1 base and J by 0 bases, and 14 bases separated the two germline ends. The CDR3 totals 18 residues. The CDR3 DNA sequence: TGTGCCAGCAGCGTAATGGGCGGACAAGGCTCTGGGGCCAACGTCCTGACTTTC. Residues: CASSVMGGQGSGANVLTF.

The sample holds a few counts of this clone. The chain joins TRBV5-1 to TRBJ2-6; no definite D call. The CDR3 is made up of 15 amino acids. V lost 3 bases and J 4 bases, leaving 11 bases between the germline ends. Germline V CDR1 and CDR2: SGHRS, YFSETQ. CDR3 DNA: TGCGCCAGCAGCTCGGAGTCCGCAGGGGCCAACGTCCTGACTTTC. Amino acids: CASSSESAGANVLTF.

This clone was detected only a few times. The V gene is TRBV5-1, the J gene TRBJ1-2, with D possibly TRBD1 on 6 matching bases. CDR3 length: 15 residues. Trimming pared 4 bases from V and 3 bases from J, leaving 16 bases between. Germline assignment: CDR1 SGHRS and CDR2 YFSETQ. The CDR3 reads CASSRDTGFDYGYTF. The CDR3 DNA sequence: TGCGCCAGCAGCCGGGACACAGGGTTTGACTATGGCTACACCTTC.

The CDR3 sequence is CASLAGGQETQYF. The CDR3 nucleotides read TGTGCCAGCCTAGCGGGGGGGCAAGAGACCCAGTACTTC. V usage is TRBV9 and J usage is TRBJ2-5; 12 bases match TRBD2. The V gene's germline CDR1 is SGDLS and CDR2 YYNGEE. The ends lost 7 bases at V and 2 bases at J; junction bases unmatched: 0. The CDR3 consists of 13 residues.

The table lists this clone with a count of one. The chain uses TRBV5-1 and TRBJ2-7; 7 nucleotides align to TRBD1. CDR1 and CDR2 from the germline V gene are SGHRS and YFSETQ. The CDR3 sequence is 14 residues long. Unmatched junction bases numbered 8, after V lost 4 bases and J lost 4 bases. The DNA for the CDR3 is TGCGCCAGCAGCCTCGACAGGGAGATTTACGAGCAGTACTTC. Its protein is CASSLDREIYEQYF.

This rearrangement joins TRBV18 to TRBJ1-3; no firm D call. This CDR3 is built from 15 residues. Trimming removed 4 bases at V and 0 bases at J, with 10 bases between. Germline V CDR1 and CDR2: KGHSH, LQKENI. The CDR3, as DNA: TGTGCCAGCTCACGGCAAGCCGCCTCTGGAAACACCATATATTTT. This gives the protein CASSRQAASGNTIYF.

This chain joins TRBV5-6 and TRBJ2-7; a possible D gene is TRBD2 (7 bases). The germline V gene has CDR1 SGHDT and CDR2 YYEEEE. The CDR3 runs 15 residues. Between the trimmed V and J ends, which lost 0 bases and 1 base, there was a span of 11 bases. Here the CDR3 reads CASSLEGGGSYEQYF. The CDR3 DNA follows: TGTGCCAGCAGCTTGGAGGGAGGGGGATCCTACGAGCAGTACTTC.

The chain has TRBV6-1 and TRBJ1-5, with D possibly being TRBD1 (5 bases). The CDR3 consists of 15 residues. The V end lost 7 bases, the J end lost 2 bases, and 15 bases lay between the germline ends. The V gene's germline CDR1 is MNHNS and CDR2 SASEGT. The CDR3 DNA reads as TGTGCCAGCACCCGGGGGATCGGCGGCAATCAGCCCCAGCATTTT. It encodes CASTRGIGGNQPQHF.

The chain couples TRBV5-1 to TRBJ1-1; D not certain. Germline V gene sequence: CDR1 SGHRS, CDR2 YFSETQ. V was trimmed by 7 bases and J by 3 bases, leaving 13 bases between them. The CDR3 is 13 residues long. CDR3 region: CASRSRGYTEAFF. The CDR3 region has the DNA TGCGCCAGCCGGAGTCGAGGTTACACTGAAGCTTTCTTT.

The chain recombines TRBV4-1 with TRBJ1-2, with 9 bases matching TRBD1. The CDR3 totals 17 residues. Germline V gene data show CDR1 as MGHRA and CDR2 as YSYEKL. With V trimmed by 1 base and J by 4 bases, 10 bases remained unmatched. CDR3 DNA: TGCGCCAGCAGCCAAGGCCCCGGGACAGGGAATGGCTATGGCTACACCTTC. The encoded protein is CASSQGPGTGNGYGYTF.

Only a few counts were recorded for this clone. The rearrangement links TRBV7-2 to TRBJ2-3; D possibly uses TRBD1 or TRBD2 (5 bases each). Deletions cut 5 bases from V and 0 bases from J, with 15 bases between. Germline loops: CDR1 SGHTA, CDR2 FQGNSA. The CDR3 consists of 16 residues. CDR3 DNA sequence: TGTGCCAGCAGCACGGGGCAGCCCGCAAGCACAGATACGCAGTATTTT. Its protein is CASSTGQPASTDTQYF. The whole variable domain, remainder taken from reference TRBV7-2 and TRBJ2-3, is GAGVSQSPSNKVTEKGKDVELRCDPISGHTALYWYRQSLGQGLEFLIYFQGNSAPDKSGLPSDRFSAERTGGSVSTLTIQRTQQEDSAVYLCASSTGQPASTDTQYFGPGTRLTVL.

The V call is TRBV5-1, the J call TRBJ2-3, with D unclear. The CDR3 covers 15 residues. V was shortened by 0 bases and J by 0 bases, with 8 bases between the two germline ends. CDR1 is SGHRS, CDR2 YFSETQ, per germline. CDR3 amino acids: CASSLVDPSTDTQYF. In DNA, the CDR3 is TGCGCCAGCAGCTTGGTTGATCCTAGCACAGATACGCAGTATTTT.

This clone was seen only a few times. The J gene is TRBJ2-1, the V gene TRBV5-1; possible D gene TRBD1, 5 bases. CDR3 length equals 13 residues. The germline V gene has CDR1 SGHRS and CDR2 YFSETQ. The V end was cut by 4 bases, the J end by 11 bases, with 16 bases between. The CDR3 sequence: CASSQITGDQQFF. As DNA, the CDR3 is TGCGCCAGCAGCCAAATTACAGGAGATCAGCAGTTCTTC. Combining the CDR3 with reference TRBV5-1 and TRBJ2-1 gives the whole variable domain KAGVTQTPRYLIKTRGQQVTLSCSPISGHRSVSWYQQTPGQGLQFLFEYFSETQRNKGNFPGRFSGRQFSNSRSEMNVSTLELGDSALYLCASSQITGDQQFFGPGTRLTVL.

The chain recombines TRBV27 with TRBJ2-4; 9 nucleotides line up with TRBD1. This CDR3 contains 13 residues. V dropped 8 bases and J dropped 15; count of bases not matched to a gene: 14. Germline CDR1 and CDR2: MNHEY and SMNVEV (reference sequence). The CDR3 loop is CASARDRAAFRYF. In DNA form, the CDR3 reads TGTGCCAGCGCAAGGGACAGGGCGGCATTTCGGTACTTC.